The 26 T cell receptor beta chains listed next were all sequenced from one sample in a study of T-cell reconstitution after alpha-beta-depleted transplantation in children. The library targeted TCRbeta and was prepared with unique molecular identifiers. TCRdb ran MiXCR on the PCR reads and lists one entry per CDR3 protein. This table has about 400,000 distinct CDR3 sequences, about a fifth appearing once. This material consisted of PBMCs from the stem cell graft donor, taken from the stem cell graft. The receptors here all came from a human donor who donated a stem cell graft to a child with acute myeloid leukemia.

J is TRBJ2-1 and V is TRBV6-4; D is undetermined. This CDR3 region has 16 residues. Trimming left V 3 bases short and J 0 bases short, with 12 bases between. Germline CDR1 reads MRHNA; CDR2 reads SNTAGT. The CDR3 coding sequence is TGTGCCAGCAGTGATGGCGACCGTTACTCCTACAATGAGCAGTTCTTC. Translation gives CASSDGDRYSYNEQFF.

The chain combines TRBV5-1 with TRBJ2-1; 8 bases line up with TRBD2. V lost 4 bases to trimming and J lost 6 bases; unmatched junction nucleotides: 9. CDR1 and CDR2 (germline): SGHRS, YFSETQ. The CDR3 sequence is 15 residues long. The CDR3 spells CASSPGTRTFNEQFF. CDR3 nucleotides: TGCGCCAGCAGCCCCGGGACTAGGACTTTCAATGAGCAGTTCTTC.

The rearrangement uses TRBV5-5 and TRBJ2-3; 7 bases align to TRBD2. Trimming took 0 bases from V and 4 from J; bases not matched to a gene: 5. The germline V gene has CDR1 SGHKS and CDR2 YYEKEE (reference sequence). The CDR3 runs 15 residues. The chain's CDR3 is CASSLGLALSDTQYF. The CDR3 DNA is TGTGCCAGCAGCTTGGGACTAGCCCTCTCAGATACGCAGTATTTT.

This clonotype turned up a few times. J is TRBJ2-7 and V is TRBV7-9; D perhaps matches TRBD1 (6 bases). The V and J ends lost 5 bases and 5 bases respectively, with 13 bases between them. Per the germline V gene, CDR1 is SEHNR and CDR2 is FQNEAQ (reference sequence). This CDR3 is 13 amino acids long. The CDR3 spells CASSPTGNHEQYF. In DNA form, the CDR3 reads TGTGCCAGCAGCCCGACAGGTAACCACGAGCAGTACTTC.

This clonotype showed up just a few times. The chain is built from TRBV5-1 and TRBJ2-1, with a possible D match to TRBD2 (5 bases). Germline V gene sequence: CDR1 SGHRS, CDR2 YFSETQ. Trimming stripped 3 bases from V and 9 bases from J, with 16 bases between. This CDR3 has 14 residues. CDR3 nucleotides: TGCGCCAGCAGCTCCCCGGGCCGCGGAGGTGAGCAGTTCTTC. The encoded protein is CASSSPGRGGEQFF. The full variable domain, in which reference TRBV5-1 and TRBJ2-1 provide the parts outside the CDR3, is KAGVTQTPRYLIKTRGQQVTLSCSPISGHRSVSWYQQTPGQGLQFLFEYFSETQRNKGNFPGRFSGRQFSNSRSEMNVSTLELGDSALYLCASSSPGRGGEQFFGPGTRLTVL.

The sample holds many counts of this clonotype. The chain recombines TRBV7-9 with TRBJ2-1; D is ambiguous. This CDR3 spans 14 amino acids. Per the germline V gene, CDR1 is SEHNR and CDR2 is FQNEAQ (reference sequence). V lost 3 bases, J lost 3 bases, and 9 bases lay in between. CDR3 sequence reads: CASSLGVNYNEQFF. The CDR3 DNA reads as TGTGCCAGCAGCTTGGGCGTGAACTACAATGAGCAGTTCTTC.

This sequence joins TRBV18 and TRBJ1-1, with D perhaps TRBD1 (5 bases). Germline V gene data show CDR1 as KGHSH and CDR2 as LQKENI. Deletions cut 4 bases from V and 4 bases from J, with 19 bases between. CDR3 length equals 16 residues. The CDR3 spells CASSRGFGDLPTEAFF. The DNA for the CDR3 is TGTGCCAGCTCACGAGGATTTGGGGACCTGCCCACTGAAGCTTTCTTT.

This clonotype was counted only a few times. The chain employs TRBV20-1 and TRBJ2-7; TRBD2 is a possible D gene (7 bases). This CDR3 is 15 amino acids long. The germline CDR1 and CDR2 sequences are DFQATT and SNEGSKA (reference sequence). Trimming took off 0 bases at V and 3 bases at J, with 15 bases between the two ends. The CDR3 loop reads CSARDSRGAGYEQYF. DNA of the CDR3: TGCAGTGCTAGAGATTCTCGGGGGGCGGGCTACGAGCAGTACTTC.

This clonotype came up a few times. V gene TRBV28 combines with J gene TRBJ1-1, with 7 positions matching TRBD1. This CDR3 spans 16 amino acids. CDR1 is MDHEN and CDR2 is SYDVKM in the germline V gene. The trim removed 5 bases at V and 5 bases at J, leaving 14 bases unmatched. The CDR3 coding sequence is TGTGCCAGCAGTCCCCTAATCTTCACAGGGGTAACTGAAGCTTTCTTT. Amino acids: CASSPLIFTGVTEAFF.

The V and J genes are TRBV25-1 and TRBJ2-5; 10 bases agree with TRBD2. Per the germline V gene, CDR1 is MGHDK and CDR2 is SYGVNS. This CDR3 is built from 15 residues. V dropped 1 base and J dropped 3; count of bases not matched to a gene: 2. The CDR3 sequence is CASSELAGGEETQYF. The CDR3 DNA sequence: TGTGCCAGCAGTGAATTAGCGGGAGGAGAAGAGACCCAGTACTTC.

The genes are TRBV7-3 and TRBJ2-7, with TRBD2 matching 8 bases. Looked up from germline, CDR1 is SGHTA and CDR2 is FQGTGA. Trimming took 2 bases from V and 6 from J; bases not matched to a gene: 9. CDR3 size: 15 residues. CDR3 nucleotide sequence: TGTGCCAGCAGCTTACAAGCGGGAGTCAGGAGCGAGCAGTACTTC. Amino acid sequence: CASSLQAGVRSEQYF.

This chain links TRBV6-5 with TRBJ2-5; 11 positions agree with TRBD1. CDR3 length: 15 amino acids. Per germline, CDR1 MNHEY and CDR2 SVGAGI. J gave up 5 bases and V 2 bases, and 4 bases lay outside the gene matches. The CDR3 nucleotides are TGTGCCAGCAGTTACGGACAGGGGGCAGGGGAGACCCAGTACTTC. Translating it yields CASSYGQGAGETQYF.

This clonotype was counted once. The V gene is TRBV7-9, the J gene TRBJ2-7; D is tentatively TRBD1 or TRBD2 (6 bases each). The CDR3 covers 16 residues. Germline V gene lookup returns CDR1 SEHNR and CDR2 FQNEAQ (reference sequence). V was trimmed by 5 bases and J by 2 bases, leaving 19 bases between them. CDR3 loop: CASSPSLRGGTYEQYF. Written as DNA, the CDR3 is TGTGCCAGCAGCCCCTCCCTCAGGGGAGGCACCTACGAGCAGTACTTC. The variable domain in full, completed from reference TRBV7-9 and TRBJ2-7, reads DTGVSQNPRHKITKRGQNVTFRCDPISEHNRLYWYRQTLGQGPEFLTYFQNEAQLEKSRLLSDRFSAERPKGSFSTLEIQRTEQGDSAMYLCASSPSLRGGTYEQYFGPGTRLTVT.

In its sample, this clonotype was seen many times. V and J are TRBV12-3 or TRBV12-4 and TRBJ2-2; 9 bases align to TRBD2. With 1 base clipped from V and 7 bases from J, the junction kept 7 bases outside the gene matches. CDR3 length: 16 amino acids. CDR3 loop: CASSLGAAGGIGELFF. CDR3 nucleotides: TGTGCCAGCAGTTTAGGCGCGGCGGGAGGGATCGGGGAGCTGTTTTTT.

The count of this clonotype is one. V gene TRBV11-1 combines with J gene TRBJ1-4; no definite D call. Germline CDR1 SGHAT, CDR2 FQDESV (reference sequence). V shed 1 base and J shed 6 bases, with 6 bases lying between them. This CDR3 spans 13 amino acids. In DNA, the CDR3 is TGTGCCAGCAGCTTAGTCCCGGATGAAAAACTGTTTTTT. As protein: CASSLVPDEKLFF.

This clonotype was observed a handful of times. CDR3 amino acids: CASSSGGRAGREQYF. Here the CDR3 DNA reads TGTGCCAGCAGTTCCGGCGGGAGGGCCGGGCGCGAGCAGTACTTC. This chain links TRBV12-3 or TRBV12-4 with TRBJ2-7, with 9 bases fitting TRBD2. V was clipped by 4 bases and J by 6 bases; unmatched bases: 10. This CDR3 comprises 15 residues.

This clonotype has ten or more counts. The V gene is TRBV7-9, the J gene TRBJ2-7; 7 bases map to TRBD2. CDR1 is SEHNR, CDR2 FQNEAQ, per germline (reference sequence). V shed 0 bases, J shed 3 bases, and the junction held 2 bases outside the gene matches. The CDR3 is made up of 14 amino acids. CDR3 sequence: CASSLAGGNYEQYF. The CDR3 DNA sequence: TGTGCCAGCAGCTTAGCGGGAGGGAACTACGAGCAGTACTTC. Drawing the rest from reference TRBV7-9 and TRBJ2-7, the complete variable domain is DTGVSQNPRHKITKRGQNVTFRCDPISEHNRLYWYRQTLGQGPEFLTYFQNEAQLEKSRLLSDRFSAERPKGSFSTLEIQRTEQGDSAMYLCASSLAGGNYEQYFGPGTRLTVT.

The chain combines TRBV21-1 with TRBJ2-7; TRBD2, as called in the table, went unchecked against the DNA. TRBV21-1 is noted as a pseudogene. The CDR3 contains 16 residues. This CDR3 reads CASSKSEGPASYEQYF. DNA for the CDR3: TGTGCCAGCAGCAAATCGGAAGGACCAGCCTCCTACGAGCAGTACTTC.

This clonotype was seen a few times. This chain links TRBV12-3 or TRBV12-4 with TRBJ2-7, with 12 positions matching TRBD2. V lost 5 bases and J lost 0; bases outside the gene matches: 5. The CDR3 totals 16 residues. DNA for the CDR3: TGTGCCAGCAGTCGGACTAGCGGGACAAGCTCCTACGAGCAGTACTTC. The encoded protein is CASSRTSGTSSYEQYF.

V usage is TRBV12-3 or TRBV12-4 and J usage is TRBJ2-5, with D perhaps matching TRBD2 (6 bases). Trimming took 6 bases from V and 4 from J, leaving 12 bases between them. The CDR3 spans 13 residues. The DNA of the CDR3 is TGTGCCAGCAGGACTAGAATAAGAGAGACCCAGTACTTC. This sequence encodes CASRTRIRETQYF.

Concerning this clonotype itself: A clone one base away is much larger, so this may be a read error. The chain couples TRBV20-1 to TRBJ2-4; perhaps TRBD2 as D (6 bases). The ends were cut back, 3 bases at V and 6 bases at J, with 6 bases in the middle. This CDR3 region has 11 residues. Germline V CDR1 and CDR2: DFQATT, SNEGSKA (reference sequence). In DNA, the CDR3 is TGCAGTGCTAGCGGGGGAAACATTCAGTACTTC. Translating it yields CSASGGNIQYF.

This clonotype was picked up a small number of times. V and J are TRBV4-3 and TRBJ2-7; 7 nucleotides agree with TRBD2. Trimming removed 1 base from V and 4 bases from J; junction bases left unmatched: 10. The CDR3 consists of 16 residues. CDR1 is LGHNA and CDR2 is YSLEER in the germline V gene. DNA for the CDR3: TGCGCCAGCAGCCAAGCAGCTAGCGGAGATTATTACGAGCAGTACTTC. Its translation is CASSQAASGDYYEQYF.

This chain links TRBV4-3 with TRBJ2-1, with D possibly TRBD2 on 5 matching bases. This CDR3 is 15 amino acids long. Germline CDR1 is LGHNA and CDR2 is YSLEER. V was shortened by 0 bases and J by 4 bases, with 10 bases between the two germline ends. CDR3 nucleotide sequence: TGCGCCAGCAGCCAAGAATGGGGAGCTTACAATGAGCAGTTCTTC. Its protein is CASSQEWGAYNEQFF.

V is TRBV7-3 and J is TRBJ2-1, with D possibly TRBD2 on 6 matching bases. The CDR3 loop spans 14 amino acids. V was pared by 3 bases and J by 3 bases, with 9 bases between. Germline V gene sequence: CDR1 SGHTA, CDR2 FQGTGA. CDR3 residues: CASSLTSNYNEQFF. CDR3 in DNA: TGTGCCAGCAGCTTGACTAGTAACTACAATGAGCAGTTCTTC.

There are many counts of this clonotype. The chain links TRBV12-3 or TRBV12-4 to TRBJ1-1; no clear D gene. There are 14 residues in the CDR3. The ends were cut back, 1 base at V and 1 base at J, with 7 bases in the middle. The DNA of the CDR3 is TGTGCCAGCAGTTTAGGACACGCGAACACTGAAGCTTTCTTT. Its protein is CASSLGHANTEAFF.

This clonotype was detected a few times. The chain is built from TRBV12-3 or TRBV12-4 and TRBJ2-7, with 10 bases that match TRBD1. With V trimmed by 6 bases and J by 4 bases, 9 bases remained unmatched. The CDR3 is 15 residues long. The CDR3 spells CASRTDRGIIYEQYF. The CDR3 nucleotides are TGTGCCAGCAGAACGGACAGGGGGATTATTTACGAGCAGTACTTC.